This TCR beta chain was captured in a study of blood T cells in healthy people across ages. Points from the study as a whole: Estimated diversity, derived from one million T cells, was regarded as an underestimate.

This clonotype was seen more than once but under ten times. Antigen specificity is unknown. Isolation of PBMCs gave at least 7 million cells per sample. The CDR3 is made up of 15 amino acids. Germline loops: CDR1 SGHDT, CDR2 YYEEEE. The V segment lost 0 bases and the J segment 9 bases; nucleotides outside the gene matches: 7. A sample-barcoded 5' primer and a J-beta primer mix were used in a second PCR of about 7 to 12 cycles. Via MiXCR, TCRdb re-called the 5' RACE reads, giving one row per CDR3 protein. The profile covers roughly 680,000 distinct CDR3 sequences, with under 25% appearing a single time and under 4% taken by the ten largest.

This rearrangement joins TRBV5-6 to TRBJ2-1; 9 nucleotides match TRBD1. Specimen: blood. This receptor was obtained from a man aged 65-85 years in good health. The CDR3 is CASSLGPQGAGEQFF. CDR3 nucleotides: TGTGCCAGCAGCTTGGGGCCACAGGGGGCCGGTGAGCAGTTCTTC.